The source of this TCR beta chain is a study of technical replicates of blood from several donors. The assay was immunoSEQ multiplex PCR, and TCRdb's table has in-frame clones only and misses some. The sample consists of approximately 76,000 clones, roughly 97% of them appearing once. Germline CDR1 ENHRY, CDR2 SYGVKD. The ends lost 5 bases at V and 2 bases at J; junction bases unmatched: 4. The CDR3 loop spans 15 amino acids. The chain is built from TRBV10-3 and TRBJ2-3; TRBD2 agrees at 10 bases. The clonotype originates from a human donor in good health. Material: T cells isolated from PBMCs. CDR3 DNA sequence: TGTGCCATCAGTCCCACTAGCGGGGTCACAGATACGCAGTATTTT. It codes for CAISPTSGVTDTQYF.